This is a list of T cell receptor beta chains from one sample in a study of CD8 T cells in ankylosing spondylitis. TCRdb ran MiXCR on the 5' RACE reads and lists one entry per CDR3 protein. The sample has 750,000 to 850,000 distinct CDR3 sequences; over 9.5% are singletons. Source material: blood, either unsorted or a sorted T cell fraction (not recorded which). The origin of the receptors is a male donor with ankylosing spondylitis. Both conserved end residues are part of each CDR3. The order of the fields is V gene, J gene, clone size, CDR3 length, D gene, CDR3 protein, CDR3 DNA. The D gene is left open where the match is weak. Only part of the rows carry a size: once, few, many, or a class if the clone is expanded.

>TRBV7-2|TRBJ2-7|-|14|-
CASNPGRGLYEQYF
TGTGCCAGCAACCCAGGGCGGGGCCTCTACGAGCAGTACTTC
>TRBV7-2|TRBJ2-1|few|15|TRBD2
CASSLEAGVYNEQFF
TGTGCCAGCAGCTTAGAAGCGGGAGTCTACAATGAGCAGTTCTTC
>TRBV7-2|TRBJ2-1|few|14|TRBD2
CASSPGLAVGEQFF
TGTGCCAGCAGTCCGGGACTAGCAGTTGGTGAGCAGTTCTTC
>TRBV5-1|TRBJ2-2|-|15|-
CASSYDSLNTGELFF
TGCGCCAGCAGCTACGACTCCTTGAACACCGGGGAGCTGTTTTTT
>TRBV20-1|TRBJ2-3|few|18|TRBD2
CSYKNLAGTNTFTDTQYF
TGCAGCTACAAAAACCTAGCGGGGACAAATACTTTCACAGATACGCAGTATTTT
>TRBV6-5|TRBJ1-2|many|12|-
CASWLGVGGYTF
TGTGCCAGCTGGCTGGGGGTCGGTGGCTACACCTTC
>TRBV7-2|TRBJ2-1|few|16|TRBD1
CASSLNRMDRGNEQFF
TGTGCCAGCAGCTTAAACCGGATGGACAGGGGAAATGAGCAGTTCTTC
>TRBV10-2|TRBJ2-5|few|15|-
CASSALRQGLETQYF
TGCGCCAGCAGCGCCCTTCGTCAGGGGTTAGAGACCCAGTACTTC
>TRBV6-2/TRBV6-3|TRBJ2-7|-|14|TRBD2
CASRGLAVSYEQYF
TGTGCCAGCAGGGGACTAGCGGTCTCCTACGAGCAGTACTTC
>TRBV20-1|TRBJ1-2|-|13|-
CSANGGANYGYTF
TGCAGTGCGAATGGGGGAGCTAACTATGGCTACACCTTC
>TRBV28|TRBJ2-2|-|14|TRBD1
CASGSTGTTGELFF
TGTGCCAGTGGGTCGACAGGGACCACCGGGGAGCTGTTTTTT
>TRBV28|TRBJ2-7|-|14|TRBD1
CASSSPTGDNEQYF
TGTGCCAGCAGTTCCCCGACAGGGGACAACGAGCAGTACTTC
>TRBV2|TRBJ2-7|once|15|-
CASSGGAVSQYEQYF
TGTGCCAGCAGTGGGGGGGCAGTGAGCCAGTACGAGCAGTACTTC
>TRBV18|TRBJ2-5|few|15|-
CASSPYPRGTETQYF
TGTGCCAGCTCACCATACCCACGGGGGACGGAGACCCAGTACTTC
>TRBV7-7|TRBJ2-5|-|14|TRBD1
CASSVTGQGETQYF
TGTGCTAGCAGCGTGACGGGACAGGGAGAGACCCAGTACTTC